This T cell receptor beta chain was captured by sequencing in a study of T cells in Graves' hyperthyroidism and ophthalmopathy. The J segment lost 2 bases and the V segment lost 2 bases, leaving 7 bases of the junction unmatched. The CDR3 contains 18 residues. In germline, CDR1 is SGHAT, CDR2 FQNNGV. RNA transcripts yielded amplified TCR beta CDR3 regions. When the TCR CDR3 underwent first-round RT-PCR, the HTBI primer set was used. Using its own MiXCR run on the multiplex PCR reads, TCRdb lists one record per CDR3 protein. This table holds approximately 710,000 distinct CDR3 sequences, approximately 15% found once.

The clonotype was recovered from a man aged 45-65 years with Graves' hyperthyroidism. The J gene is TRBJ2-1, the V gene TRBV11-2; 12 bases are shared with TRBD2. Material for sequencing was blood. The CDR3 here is CASSLTTGTSGPYNEQFF. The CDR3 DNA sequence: TGTGCCAGCAGCTTAACCACCGGGACTAGCGGGCCCTACAATGAGCAGTTCTTC.